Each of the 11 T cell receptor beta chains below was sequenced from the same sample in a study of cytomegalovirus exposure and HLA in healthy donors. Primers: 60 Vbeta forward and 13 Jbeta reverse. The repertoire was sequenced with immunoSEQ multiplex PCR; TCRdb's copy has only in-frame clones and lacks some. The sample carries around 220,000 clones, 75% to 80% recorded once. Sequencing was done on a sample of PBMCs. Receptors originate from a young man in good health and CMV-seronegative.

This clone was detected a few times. CDR3 residues: CASSLTSGGASTDTQYF. CDR3 coding DNA: TGTGCCAGTAGTCTTACTAGCGGGGGGGCTAGCACAGATACGCAGTATTTT. V usage is TRBV19 and J usage is TRBJ2-3; TRBD2 matches at 13 bases. The CDR3 has 17 amino acids. Germline V CDR1 and CDR2: LNHDA, SQIVND (reference sequence). The junction had 5 bases not matched to a gene; V was cut back by 5 bases and J by 0 bases.

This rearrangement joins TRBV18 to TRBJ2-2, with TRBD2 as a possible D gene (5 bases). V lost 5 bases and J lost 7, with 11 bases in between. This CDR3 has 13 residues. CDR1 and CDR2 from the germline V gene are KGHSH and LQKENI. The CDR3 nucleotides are TGTGCCAGCTCAGAGGACGGGATCGGGGAGCTGTTTTTT. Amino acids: CASSEDGIGELFF.

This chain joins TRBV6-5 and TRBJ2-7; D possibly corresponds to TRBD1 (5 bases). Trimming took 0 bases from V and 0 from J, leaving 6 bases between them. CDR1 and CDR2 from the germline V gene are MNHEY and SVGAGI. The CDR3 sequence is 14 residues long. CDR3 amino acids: CASSYSTASYEQYF. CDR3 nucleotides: TGTGCCAGCAGTTACTCGACAGCCTCCTACGAGCAGTACTTC.

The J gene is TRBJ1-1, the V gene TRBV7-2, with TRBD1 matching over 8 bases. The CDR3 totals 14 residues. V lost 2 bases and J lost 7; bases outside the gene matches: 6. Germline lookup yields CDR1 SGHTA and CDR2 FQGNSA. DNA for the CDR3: TGTGCCAGCAGCTTACCCCAGGGGGCCGGTGAAGCTTTCTTT. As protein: CASSLPQGAGEAFF.

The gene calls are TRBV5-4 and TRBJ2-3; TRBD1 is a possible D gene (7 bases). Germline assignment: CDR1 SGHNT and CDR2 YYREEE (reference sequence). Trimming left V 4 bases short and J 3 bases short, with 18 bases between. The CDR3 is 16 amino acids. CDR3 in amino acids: CASSPGGSTGTDTQYF. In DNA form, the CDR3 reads TGTGCCAGCAGCCCAGGGGGGAGTACGGGGACAGATACGCAGTATTTT.

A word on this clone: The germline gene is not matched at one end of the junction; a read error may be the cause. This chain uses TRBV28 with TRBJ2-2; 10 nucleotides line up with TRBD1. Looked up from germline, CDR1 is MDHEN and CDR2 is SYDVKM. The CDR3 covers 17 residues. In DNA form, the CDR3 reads TGTACCAGCAGTTCCCCAGGACAGGGGGGACACACCGGGGAGCTGTTTTTT. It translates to CTSSSPGQGGHTGELFF.

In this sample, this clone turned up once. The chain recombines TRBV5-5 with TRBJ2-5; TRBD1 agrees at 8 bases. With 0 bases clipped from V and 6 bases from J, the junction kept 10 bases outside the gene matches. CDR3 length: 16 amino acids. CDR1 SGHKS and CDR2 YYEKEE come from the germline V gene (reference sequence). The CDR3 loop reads CASSLALGQGAQTQYF. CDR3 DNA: TGTGCCAGCAGCTTGGCCCTGGGGCAGGGGGCACAGACCCAGTACTTC.

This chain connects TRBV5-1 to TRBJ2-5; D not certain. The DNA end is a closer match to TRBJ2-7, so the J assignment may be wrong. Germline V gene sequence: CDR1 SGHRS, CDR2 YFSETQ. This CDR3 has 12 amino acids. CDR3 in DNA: TGCGCCAGCAGCTCGCCCCACTACGAGCAGTACTTC. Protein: CASSSPHYEQYF.

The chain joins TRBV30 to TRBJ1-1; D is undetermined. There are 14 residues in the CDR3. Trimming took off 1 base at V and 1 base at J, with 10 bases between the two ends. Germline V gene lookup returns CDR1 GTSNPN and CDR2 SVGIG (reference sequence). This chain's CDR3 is CAWSGRQTNTEAFF. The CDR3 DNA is TGTGCCTGGAGTGGCAGGCAGACGAACACTGAAGCTTTCTTT.

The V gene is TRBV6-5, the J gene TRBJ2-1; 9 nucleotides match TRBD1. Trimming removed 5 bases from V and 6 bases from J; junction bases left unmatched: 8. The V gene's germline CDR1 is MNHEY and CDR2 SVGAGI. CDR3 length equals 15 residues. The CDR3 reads CASSTPGQGFNEQFF. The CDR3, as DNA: TGTGCCAGCAGTACTCCGGGACAGGGTTTCAATGAGCAGTTCTTC.

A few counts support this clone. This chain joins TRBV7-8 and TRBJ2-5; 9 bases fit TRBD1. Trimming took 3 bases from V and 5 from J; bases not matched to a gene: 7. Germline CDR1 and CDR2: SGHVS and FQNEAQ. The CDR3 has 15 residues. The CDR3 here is CASSFDRGNAETQYF. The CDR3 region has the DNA TGTGCCAGCAGCTTTGACAGGGGGAACGCGGAGACCCAGTACTTC. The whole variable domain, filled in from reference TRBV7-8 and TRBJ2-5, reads GAGVSQSPRYKVAKRGQDVALRCDPISGHVSLFWYQQALGQGPEFLTYFQNEAQLDKSGLPSDRFFAERPEGSVSTLKIQRTQQEDSAVYLCASSFDRGNAETQYFGPGTRLLVL.